The sequence of this T cell receptor beta chain was determined in a study of T cell repertoires in cytomegalovirus infection. Overall study context: Indications came from public TCR beta signatures; they pointed to CMV infection and to a matching HLA type.

TCRdb re-called the reads through MiXCR, storing one row per CDR3 protein. This sample yields approximately 910,000 distinct CDR3 sequences, of which roughly 31% are seen a single time; under 15% belongs to the top ten. CDR1 is MNHEY, CDR2 SVGEGT, per germline. The CDR3 covers 18 residues. V trimming: 4 bases; J trimming: 4 bases; junction bases outside the gene matches: 13. This clonotype was recorded a few times. Its cognate antigen is unknown. Sequencing was performed on cultured CD8+ T cells from PBMCs, taken from culture after CMV antigen stimulation. This TCR came from a human donor in good health (CMV status not recorded). Some clones in this sample may be carry-over from other donors' samples. The chain employs TRBV6-2 or TRBV6-3 and TRBJ1-2; 12 bases are a match to TRBD1. The CDR3 DNA follows: TGTGCCAGCAGTTCCCGGGCCGGGACAGGGGGCTATAGCTATGGCTACACCTTC. As protein: CASSSRAGTGGYSYGYTF.